Listed below are T cell receptor beta chains from one sample, sequenced in a study of blood T cell repertoires in COVID-19. Libraries were prepared by immunoSEQ multiplex PCR; TCRdb keeps only in-frame clonotypes and omits some of them. Among over 250,000 clones, 87% were seen once, and the ten largest hold over 2%. Material for sequencing was peripheral blood. The receptors were sampled from a woman between 50 and 59 years old with acute or convalescent COVID-19. Each CDR3 is given with its conserved first and last residue. The order of the fields is clone size, CDR3 length, J gene, V gene, D gene, CDR3 protein, CDR3 DNA. A D gene is named only where the DNA matches it firmly. Size tells how often a clone was seen (once, few, many) or the class of an expanded clone, and some rows leave it out.

- | 17 | TRBJ1-6 | TRBV3-1/TRBV3-2 | TRBD1 | CASSLPAETGDNSPLHF | TGTGCCAGCAGCCTCCCGGCGGAGACAGGGGATAATTCACCCCTCCACTTT
- | 14 | TRBJ1-2 | TRBV20-1 | TRBD1 | CNASGVRGLYGYTF | TGCAATGCTAGTGGTGTCAGGGGGCTATATGGCTACACCTTC
- | 16 | TRBJ1-1 | TRBV27 | - | CASSLSKARGNTEAFF | TGTGCCAGCAGTTTATCGAAGGCCAGGGGGAACACTGAAGCTTTCTTT
- | 18 | TRBJ2-1 | TRBV7-9 | TRBD2 | CASRSTSGRAFSYNEQFF | TGTGCCAGCAGATCGACTAGCGGGAGGGCCTTTTCCTACAATGAGCAGTTCTTC
- | 15 | TRBJ2-7 | TRBV6-5 | TRBD2 | CASSSSGRAGYEQYF | TGTGCCAGCAGTTCTAGCGGGAGGGCCGGCTACGAGCAGTACTTC
- | 13 | TRBJ2-7 | TRBV12-3/TRBV12-4 | - | CASSLGRGHEQYF | TGTGCCAGCAGTCTAGGCAGGGGACACGAGCAGTACTTC
- | 17 | TRBJ1-6 | TRBV28 | TRBD1 | CASSSPGTGGENSPLHF | TGTGCCAGCAGTTCTCCCGGGACAGGGGGCGAAAATTCACCCCTCCACTTT
- | 12 | TRBJ2-3 | TRBV29-1 | - | CSVSGAADTQYF | TGCAGCGTCTCGGGAGCCGCAGATACGCAGTATTTT
- | 19 | TRBJ2-2 | TRBV5-1 | TRBD2 | CASSFSPLGLAANTGELFF | TGCGCCAGCAGCTTTTCCCCACTCGGGCTAGCGGCAAACACCGGGGAGCTGTTTTTT
once | 12 | TRBJ1-2 | TRBV28 | - | CASRSSVYGYTF | TGTGCCAGCAGATCCTCAGTCTATGGCTACACCTTC
once | 16 | TRBJ2-2 | TRBV5-1 | - | CASSLRSGQNTGELFF | TGCGCCAGCAGCTTGAGGTCGGGACAGAACACCGGGGAGCTGTTTTTT
- | 14 | TRBJ1-1 | TRBV27 | - | CASSWQATNTEAFF | TGTGCCAGCAGTTGGCAGGCTACGAACACTGAAGCTTTCTTT
- | 16 | TRBJ2-1 | TRBV5-1 | TRBD2 | CASSSLASGSYNEQFF | TGCGCCAGCAGCTCTCTTGCTAGCGGCTCCTACAATGAGCAGTTCTTC
- | 14 | TRBJ1-4 | TRBV19 | - | CASSASGNNEKLFF | TGTGCCAGTAGTGCGTCCGGGAATAATGAAAAACTGTTTTTT
- | 15 | TRBJ2-5 | TRBV4-1 | TRBD2 | CASSQGTSGSETQYF | TGCGCCAGCAGCCAAGGAACTAGCGGGAGTGAGACCCAGTACTTC
- | 18 | TRBJ2-5 | TRBV7-2 | TRBD2 | CASSQGWASGGYQETQYF | TGTGCCAGCAGCCAGGGGTGGGCTAGCGGGGGGTACCAAGAGACCCAGTACTTC
- | 13 | TRBJ1-2 | TRBV30 | - | CAWSYRPPRGYTF | TGTGCCTGGAGTTATCGACCGCCGCGGGGCTACACCTTC
- | 15 | TRBJ2-7 | TRBV5-4 | TRBD2 | CASSPGLAGVYEQYF | TGTGCCAGCAGCCCCGGACTAGCGGGGGTCTACGAGCAGTACTTC
once | 13 | TRBJ2-5 | TRBV14 | - | CASSRGTWETQYF | TGTGCCAGCAGCCGGGGCACCTGGGAGACCCAGTACTTC
- | 18 | TRBJ2-3 | TRBV28 | TRBD2 | CASSLSHPLAVSTDTQYF | TGTGCCAGCAGTTTATCCCACCCCCTAGCGGTTAGCACAGATACGCAGTATTTT
once | 12 | TRBJ1-1 | TRBV2 | - | CASSGTLTEAFF | TGTGCCAGCAGCGGGACACTTACTGAAGCTTTCTTT
- | 13 | TRBJ2-7 | TRBV28 | TRBD2 | CASSAGRPYEQYF | TGTGCCAGCAGTGCCGGGAGGCCCTACGAGCAGTACTTC
once | 13 | TRBJ1-5 | TRBV19 | - | CASMDRSNQPQHF | TGTGCCAGTATGGACAGAAGCAATCAGCCCCAGCATTTT
- | 17 | TRBJ2-3 | TRBV4-1 | TRBD2 | CASSRGLAGGATDTQYF | TGCGCCAGCAGCCGGGGACTAGCGGGAGGGGCCACAGATACGCAGTATTTT
once | 12 | TRBJ2-5 | TRBV12-3/TRBV12-4 | - | CASSLFGETQYF | TGTGCCAGCAGTTTATTCGGGGAGACCCAGTACTTC
- | 15 | TRBJ2-3 | TRBV30 | TRBD2 | CAWSVRLAGEDTQYF | TGTGCCTGGAGTGTACGGCTAGCGGGAGAGGATACGCAGTATTTT
once | 16 | TRBJ2-3 | TRBV7-9 | TRBD2 | CASSSQTSGRADTQYF | TGTGCCAGCAGTTCTCAGACTAGCGGGAGGGCAGATACGCAGTATTTT
once | 16 | TRBJ1-4 | TRBV15 | - | CATRPATQPRREKLFF | TGTGCCACCAGGCCCGCGACACAACCGCGCCGTGAAAAACTGTTTTTT
- | 14 | TRBJ1-6 | TRBV6-5 | - | CATSWGGYGSPLHF | TGTGCCACTTCGTGGGGGGGGTATGGTTCACCCCTCCACTTT
- | 19 | TRBJ2-4 | TRBV3-1/TRBV3-2 | TRBD1 | CASSQAFGTGILAKNIQYF | TGTGCCAGCAGCCAAGCCTTTGGGACAGGGATCCTAGCCAAAAACATTCAGTACTTC
- | 13 | TRBJ1-2 | TRBV27 | - | CASSLKGDYGYTF | TGTGCCAGCAGTTTAAAGGGGGACTATGGCTACACCTTC
- | 13 | TRBJ2-3 | TRBV28 | - | CASRTEGRDTQYF | TGTGCCAGCCGAACGGAGGGCCGAGATACGCAGTATTTT
- | 14 | TRBJ2-3 | TRBV20-1 | TRBD2 | CSASGGRGADTQYF | TGCAGTGCTAGTGGCGGGAGGGGCGCAGATACGCAGTATTTT
- | 16 | TRBJ2-1 | TRBV4-2 | - | CASSQGDRGGYNEQFF | TGTGCCAGCAGCCAAGGAGACCGCGGAGGCTACAATGAGCAGTTCTTC
- | 12 | TRBJ1-4 | TRBV6-5 | - | CASSYLGGKLFF | TGTGCCAGCAGTTATCTGGGGGGAAAACTGTTTTTT
- | 14 | TRBJ1-1 | TRBV2 | - | CASRGWAGDTEAFF | TGTGCCAGCAGGGGGTGGGCGGGGGACACTGAAGCTTTCTTT
- | 15 | TRBJ2-7 | TRBV7-9 | TRBD2 | CASSLGLAGGYEQYF | TGTGCCAGCAGCCTGGGACTAGCGGGAGGTTACGAGCAGTACTTC
- | 13 | TRBJ1-1 | TRBV28 | - | CASRGRVNTEAFF | TGTGCCAGCAGGGGGCGCGTGAACACTGAAGCTTTCTTT
- | 13 | TRBJ2-7 | TRBV28 | TRBD2 | CASCSSGSYEQYF | TGTGCCAGCTGCTCTAGCGGATCCTACGAGCAGTACTTC
- | 17 | TRBJ1-3 | TRBV28 | TRBD1 | CASNPSGTARVRNTIYF | TGTGCCAGCAATCCTTCCGGGACAGCACGAGTGAGGAACACCATATATTTT
- | 14 | TRBJ2-5 | TRBV6-2/TRBV6-3 | - | CASSYFIQEETQYF | TGTGCCAGCAGTTACTTTATCCAGGAAGAGACCCAGTACTTC
- | 15 | TRBJ2-3 | TRBV5-1 | - | CASSLVRDLTDTQYF | TGCGCCAGCAGCTTGGTGCGGGACCTCACAGATACGCAGTATTTT
- | 14 | TRBJ2-7 | TRBV6-5 | TRBD1 | CASRTGTGSYEQYF | TGTGCCAGCAGAACCGGGACAGGGTCCTACGAGCAGTACTTC
- | 15 | TRBJ2-2 | TRBV10-3 | TRBD1 | CAISSGQGNTGELFF | TGTGCCATCAGTTCAGGACAGGGGAACACCGGGGAGCTGTTTTTT
- | 17 | TRBJ2-5 | TRBV28 | TRBD2 | CASTIGTSGRTVETQYF | TGTGCCAGCACCATAGGGACTAGCGGGAGGACAGTAGAGACCCAGTACTTC
- | 12 | TRBJ2-1 | TRBV6-6 | - | CASAADYNEQFF | TGTGCCAGCGCGGCAGATTACAATGAGCAGTTCTTC
- | 12 | TRBJ1-2 | TRBV28 | TRBD1 | CASRRQGYGYTF | TGTGCCAGCAGACGACAGGGTTATGGCTACACCTTC
- | 13 | TRBJ1-4 | TRBV11-2 | - | CASSPGTPEKLFF | TGTGCCAGCAGCCCCGGGACACCTGAAAAACTGTTTTTT
- | 15 | TRBJ2-1 | TRBV2 | - | CASSQGQTMVYEQFF | TGTGCCAGCAGTCAGGGACAAACGATGGTCTATGAGCAGTTCTTC
- | 15 | TRBJ2-5 | TRBV7-3 | - | CASSLSSGLSETQYF | TGTGCCAGCAGCTTATCCAGCGGTTTGAGTGAGACCCAGTACTTC
few | 16 | TRBJ2-3 | TRBV28 | TRBD2 | CASRLMSGRSTDTQYF | TGTGCCAGCAGGCTCATGAGCGGGAGGAGCACAGATACGCAGTATTTT
- | 16 | TRBJ2-1 | TRBV12-1 | - | CASSFSSGGRYNEQFF | TGTGCCAGCAGCTTTTCCTCGGGAGGAAGATACAATGAGCAGTTCTTC
- | 16 | TRBJ2-5 | TRBV10-2 | TRBD1 | CASREQGDPRQETQYF | TGCGCCAGCAGGGAACAGGGGGATCCGCGACAAGAGACCCAGTACTTC